The clone carrying this T cell receptor beta chain occurred a few times. The source of the sample is a study of blood T cell repertoires in COVID-19. The germline V and J ends were trimmed by 0 bases and 4 bases, with 8 bases remaining between them. The germline V gene encodes CDR1 SGHRS and CDR2 YFSETQ. This CDR3 is 14 amino acids long. The repertoire was sequenced with immunoSEQ multiplex PCR; TCRdb's copy has only in-frame clones and lacks some. The sample consists of 150,000 to 200,000 clones, less than 90% of them appearing once. All enrollees were about 18 to 89 years old and from fewer than 30 US areas. Participant reports of clinical history set cohort assignment. For recovered donors of Cohort 3, there were two negative PCRs, clearance, or symptom resolution.

The sequenced sample consisted of PBMCs or T cells enriched from blood (not recorded which). The sequence derives from a woman aged 50 to 60 who had recovered from COVID-19. This rearrangement joins TRBV5-1 to TRBJ2-1; the D gene is possibly TRBD2 (5 bases). The CDR3 nucleotides read TGCGCCAGCAGCTTGGCCACGGGATACAATGAGCAGTTCTTC. Amino acid sequence: CASSLATGYNEQFF.